This note documents a single T cell receptor (beta chain) sequence. Its antigen is not identified. Ten milliliters of peripheral blood were drawn from each donor. Extraction of total RNA produced a minimum of 5 micrograms from each sample. The second PCR ran roughly 6 to 11 cycles with a sample-barcoded 5' primer and J-beta primers. MiXCR was run by TCRdb on the 5' RACE reads, yielding one entry per CDR3 protein. The table lists 800,000 to 950,000 distinct CDR3 sequences, around 34% of them singletons. The CDR3 loop spans 14 amino acids. Germline V gives CDR1 SNHLY, CDR2 FYNNEI. The V gene lost 4 bases and the J gene lost 0 bases, with 9 bases spanning the gap. This sample is drawn from a study of blood T cells in healthy people across ages. Across the whole study: With template switching, about one barcoded beta molecule was captured per two T cells.

Study findings and constraints: Greater diversity and more naive CD4+ cells were seen in long-lived donors than in aged donors.

Sample: blood. This clonotype was sampled from a man aged 18 to 29 in good health. The V gene is TRBV2, the J gene TRBJ1-1; D unclear. CDR3 DNA: TGTGCCAGCAGTGTCAAGCGGATGAACACTGAAGCTTTCTTT. Translation gives CASSVKRMNTEAFF.